This is a list of T cell receptor beta chains from one sample in a study of T-cell reconstitution after alpha-beta-depleted transplantation in children. TCRdb used MiXCR to reprocess the PCR reads, holding one entry per CDR3 protein. The sample lists approximately 800,000 distinct CDR3 sequences; about 15% were seen once. Specimen: PBMCs, mostly from graft donor cells, collected 360 days after TCRalphabeta/CD19-depleted stem cell transplant. The receptor set was obtained from a male patient aged 10 to 17 who had a stem cell transplant for acute lymphoblastic leukemia, so the T cells may come from the graft donor. The CDR3 runs from the conserved cysteine through the conserved F or W. The order of the fields is clone size, V gene, D gene, J gene, CDR3 DNA, CDR3 protein. D genes are given only for firm matches. Clone size is shown for a subset of rows, as once, few, many or a class of expanded clone.

>-|TRBV11-3|-|TRBJ1-5
TGTGCCAGCAGCTCAAGTACAGGGATCCCTAGCCATCAGCCCCAGCATTTT
CASSSSTGIPSHQPQHF
>few|TRBV12-3/TRBV12-4|TRBD1|TRBJ1-2
TGTGCCAGCAGTTCCCAGGACAGGGCCTATGGCTACACCTTC
CASSSQDRAYGYTF
>-|TRBV7-3|TRBD2|TRBJ2-1
TGTGCCAGCAGCACAGGACTAGCGATTGGTGAGCAGTTCTTC
CASSTGLAIGEQFF
>few|TRBV11-2|-|TRBJ1-1
TGTGCCAGCAGCTTAGGGTGGGTAGAAGCTTTCTTT
CASSLGWVEAFF
>few|TRBV20-1|-|TRBJ2-1
TGCAGTGCTTACCGACTTCCGAGCTCCTACAATGAGCAGTTCTTC
CSAYRLPSSYNEQFF
>few|TRBV10-1|TRBD2|TRBJ2-7
TGCGCCGGGGGAGGGACTAGACTCGCGGACGAGCAGTACTTC
CAGGGTRLADEQYF
>many|TRBV12-5|TRBD1|TRBJ2-5
TGTGCTAGTGGTTTGGGACAGGGTGAAGAGACCCAGTACTTC
CASGLGQGEETQYF
>many|TRBV5-5|-|TRBJ2-1
TGTGCCAGCAGCTTGTTGCCCCTGAGCTCCTACAATGAGCAGTTCTTC
CASSLLPLSSYNEQFF
>few|TRBV12-3/TRBV12-4|-|TRBJ2-7
TGTGCCAGCAGGTACGACAGGATAAGCTCCTACGAGCAGTACTTC
CASRYDRISSYEQYF
>many|TRBV15|TRBD2|TRBJ2-5
TGTGCCACCAGCAAAGGGACTAGTAGTAAAGAGACCCAGTACTTC
CATSKGTSSKETQYF
>-|TRBV3-1|-|TRBJ2-5
TGTGCCAGCAGCCGGGGGGGCAAGCGAGAGACCCAGTACTTC
CASSRGGKRETQYF
>many|TRBV7-8|-|TRBJ2-7
TGTGCCAGCAGCTTAGTCCCTTACGAGCAGTACTTC
CASSLVPYEQYF
>-|TRBV12-3/TRBV12-4|-|TRBJ2-5
TGTGCCAGCAGCGTACCGGTTGGGCGGGAGACCCAGTACTTC
CASSVPVGRETQYF
>-|TRBV4-2|-|TRBJ2-1
TGTGCCAGCAGCCCAGCCCTCTACAATGAGCAGTTCTTC
CASSPALYNEQFF
>-|TRBV7-8|TRBD1|TRBJ2-2
TGTGCCAGCAACCTACAGGGGGCGCGCACCGGGGAGCTGTTTTTT
CASNLQGARTGELFF
>few|TRBV7-8|-|TRBJ1-1
TGTGCCAGCAGCTTAGCGGGTTATGACACTGAAGCTTTCTTT
CASSLAGYDTEAFF
>-|TRBV18|TRBD2|TRBJ2-7
TGTGCCAGCTCACCGCTCGGACTAGCGGGAGGGCCCTCTTACGAGCAGTACTTC
CASSPLGLAGGPSYEQYF
>-|TRBV29-1|TRBD2|TRBJ2-2
TGCAGCGTTGGCGGGAGGGCCGCGAACACCGGGGAGCTGTTTTTT
CSVGGRAANTGELFF
>-|TRBV20-1|-|TRBJ2-2
TGCAGTGCTAGAGATCGGAGTTCTAGCGCCACCGGGGAGCTGTTTTTT
CSARDRSSSATGELFF
>-|TRBV20-1|TRBD2|TRBJ2-7
TGCAGTGCTAGAATCGGGACTAGCGGGGCTTACGAGCAGTACTTC
CSARIGTSGAYEQYF
>many|TRBV27|-|TRBJ2-2
TGTGCCAGCAGTTTCATTTTACAGACCCACACCGGGGAGCTGTTTTTT
CASSFILQTHTGELFF
>-|TRBV10-3|-|TRBJ1-5
TGTGCCATCAGGGGGGACACCGAGTACCAGCATTTT
CAIRGDTEYQHF
>-|TRBV20-1|-|TRBJ1-1
TGCAGTGCTAGACCGACGGTGAACACTGAAGCTTTCTTT
CSARPTVNTEAFF
>-|TRBV29-1|TRBD1|TRBJ1-2
TGCAGCGTTGTTCGGGACAGGGATGGCTACACCTTC
CSVVRDRDGYTF
>few|TRBV7-3|TRBD2|TRBJ2-1
TGTGCCAGCAGCCCGCAAAAGGGACTAGCGGCCTACAATGAGCAGTTCTTC
CASSPQKGLAAYNEQFF
>few|TRBV7-9|-|TRBJ2-4
TGTGCCAGCAGCTTAGGGGGGCCTAAGACAGAAAACATTCAGTACTTC
CASSLGGPKTENIQYF